This is a list of T cell receptor beta chains from one sample in a study of molecular identifiers for immune sequencing clone quantification. TCRdb re-called the PCR reads with MiXCR, one entry per CDR3 protein. The table shows under 800,000 distinct CDR3 sequences, with around 25% occurring only once. Sequenced sample: naive CD8+ T cells from blood, with Jurkat cell RNA spiked in. Every receptor here comes from a human donor in good health. Some libraries in this study had Jurkat cell RNA spiked in. Both conserved end residues are part of each CDR3. A D gene is named only where the DNA matches it firmly. Size values are once, few and many counts, or a class for expanded clones, and some rows have none.

TRBJ1-1,TRBD1,.,TRBV5-6,15,TGTGCCGGCAGCTTAGACACAGGGGTGCCCACTGAAGCTTTCTTT,CAGSLDTGVPTEAFF
TRBJ2-2,TRBD1,few,TRBV27,13,TGTGCCAGCAGTAAGACAGGGACCGGGGAGCTGTTTTTT,CASSKTGTGELFF
TRBJ2-5,.,many,TRBV7-9,14,TGTGCCAGCAGCTCCAGGGACGGTTGGGAGACCCAGTACTTC,CASSSRDGWETQYF
TRBJ1-1,.,.,TRBV7-6,15,TGTGCCAGCAGCTTAGCGGCGGGATCTTACACTGAAGCTTTCTTT,CASSLAAGSYTEAFF
TRBJ2-5,TRBD2,few,TRBV7-2,16,TGTGCCAGCAGCTTAGCATTCCGGGAGGGCCGGGAGACCCAGTACTTC,CASSLAFREGRETQYF
TRBJ2-7,TRBD2,few,TRBV2,14,TGTGCCAGCAGTGTAGCGGGAGGTAGTTTCGAGCAGTACTTC,CASSVAGGSFEQYF
TRBJ1-2,.,few,TRBV30,12,TGTGCCTGGCGCAGGGAGAACTATGGCTACACCTTC,CAWRRENYGYTF
TRBJ2-1,TRBD2,.,TRBV4-1,15,TGCGCCAGCAGCCAAGATACTAGCGGGGCCCGACCATGGTTCTTC,CASSQDTSGARPWFF
TRBJ2-5,.,few,TRBV5-1,14,TGCGCCAGCAGCGGCTTGGAGTACCAAGAGACCCAGTACTTC,CASSGLEYQETQYF
TRBJ1-3,.,.,TRBV11-2,15,TGTGCCAGCAGCCGACAGTACTACTCTGGAAACACCATATATTTT,CASSRQYYSGNTIYF
TRBJ2-6,.,few,TRBV6-1,16,TGTGCCAGCAGTGTATCCGAAAACTCTGGGGCCAACGTCCTGACTTTC,CASSVSENSGANVLTF
TRBJ2-7,TRBD2,few,TRBV4-3,16,TGCGCCAGCAGCCAAGATAGGACTAGCGGGAGATACGAGCAGTACTTC,CASSQDRTSGRYEQYF